Following are 5 T cell receptor beta chains from one sample sequenced in a study of blood T cells in healthy people across ages. For the second PCR, which ran for roughly 6 to 12 cycles, a sample-barcoded 5' primer and a J-beta primer mix were used. TCRdb processed the 5' RACE reads anew with MiXCR; each CDR3 protein has one entry. The table includes about 780,000 distinct CDR3 sequences, around 24% detected once. These data were also reused for a study on T cells of mothers and their children.

Sequenced: blood. These TCRs come from a boy aged 5-17 years in good health.

The gene calls are TRBV12-3 or TRBV12-4 and TRBJ2-5; 11 nucleotides match TRBD2. This CDR3 spans 17 amino acids. V shed 5 bases, J shed 2 bases, and the junction held 10 bases outside the gene matches. This CDR3 is CASSPPTSGGPQETQYF. The CDR3 DNA sequence: TGTGCCAGCAGTCCCCCCACTAGCGGGGGTCCACAAGAGACCCAGTACTTC.

The chain carries TRBV7-9 and TRBJ2-1, with D possibly matching TRBD2 (5 bases). This CDR3 has 14 amino acids. V was cut by 8 bases and J by 5 bases, with 16 bases left in between. Germline CDR1 is SEHNR and CDR2 is FQNEAQ (reference sequence). CDR3 in amino acids: CASAEEVPNNEQFF. As DNA, the CDR3 is TGTGCCAGCGCCGAGGAGGTCCCTAACAATGAGCAGTTCTTC.

This clonotype was observed a handful of times. Here the CDR3 DNA reads TGTGCCAGCATCCTAGGGGCCGGACAGTACACCGGGGAGCTGTTTTTT. It yields the protein CASILGAGQYTGELFF. V and J are TRBV11-2 and TRBJ2-2, with a possible D match to TRBD1 (6 bases). The CDR3 has 16 amino acids. The V gene lost 7 bases and the J gene lost 3 bases, with 18 bases spanning the gap. Looked up from germline, CDR1 is SGHAT and CDR2 is FQNNGV.

This clonotype was seen a handful of times. The V and J genes are TRBV3-1 and TRBJ2-5, with D possibly matching TRBD2 (5 bases). Germline-derived CDR1 and CDR2 are LGHDT and YNNKEL (reference sequence). The CDR3 length is 13 residues. Trimming pared 3 bases from V and 7 bases from J, leaving 12 bases between. CDR3 bases: TGTGCCAGCAGCCACCGGGGTTTGAGGACCCAGTACTTC. Amino acids: CASSHRGLRTQYF.

This clonotype was seen more than once but under ten times. CDR3 protein: CASSVDPSGEETQYF. The CDR3 DNA is TGTGCCAGCAGCGTAGATCCTAGCGGGGAGGAGACCCAGTACTTC. J is TRBJ2-5 and V is TRBV9, with 9 positions matching TRBD2. With 0 bases clipped from V and 5 bases from J, the junction kept 5 bases outside the gene matches. The germline CDR1 and CDR2 sequences are SGDLS and YYNGEE. This CDR3 contains 15 residues.